This passage covers 26 T cell receptor beta chains from one sample sequenced in a study of cytomegalovirus exposure and HLA in healthy donors. 13 Jbeta primers and 60 Vbeta primers were used for the PCR. Here immunoSEQ multiplex PCR was the method, and the copy in TCRdb shows in-frame clones only, minus some. Of some 110,000 clones in the sample, around three quarters are singletons; the top ten hold 3.5% to 4.5%. The sample taken for sequencing was PBMCs. The receptor set was obtained from a man aged 30 to 45 in good health and CMV-seropositive.

The chain is built from TRBV5-1 and TRBJ2-1, with a possible D match to TRBD2 (5 bases). Germline CDR1 reads SGHRS; CDR2 reads YFSETQ. V gave up 0 bases and J gave up 2 bases, with 15 bases separating them. The CDR3 runs 17 residues. CDR3 nucleotide sequence: TGCGCCAGCAGCTTGGAAGCCTTCAGCGGTGCCTACAATGAGCAGTTCTTC. Protein product: CASSLEAFSGAYNEQFF.

The chain employs TRBV7-9 and TRBJ1-6; a possible D gene is TRBD1 (6 bases). This CDR3 spans 18 amino acids. Germline V gives CDR1 SEHNR, CDR2 FQNEAQ (reference sequence). Deletions cut 1 base from V and 9 bases from J, with 22 bases between. The CDR3 spells CASSLVGARTGLGSPLHF. The CDR3 DNA follows: TGTGCCAGCAGCTTAGTAGGGGCACGAACAGGGCTAGGTTCACCCCTCCACTTT.

This rearrangement joins TRBV4-3 to TRBJ2-3; TRBD2 matches at 12 bases. Germline values: CDR1 LGHNA, CDR2 YSLEER. The V segment lost 5 bases and the J segment 4 bases; nucleotides outside the gene matches: 1. CDR3 length equals 14 residues. The CDR3 nucleotides are TGCGCCAGCAGCGGACTAGCGGGACCAGATACGCAGTATTTT. The encoded protein is CASSGLAGPDTQYF.

The rearrangement links TRBV27 to TRBJ2-2; 13 bases match TRBD2. V gave up 5 bases and J gave up 6 bases; unmatched junction bases: 6. The CDR3 is 16 amino acids. Germline CDR1 reads MNHEY; CDR2 reads SMNVEV (reference sequence). This chain's CDR3 is CASSAWTSGSPGELFF. In DNA form, the CDR3 reads TGTGCCAGCAGTGCATGGACTAGCGGGAGTCCCGGGGAGCTGTTTTTT.

V gene TRBV5-1 combines with J gene TRBJ2-7, with D perhaps TRBD1 (6 bases). The germline V gene encodes CDR1 SGHRS and CDR2 YFSETQ. Trimming removed 4 bases at V and 6 bases at J, with 17 bases between. The CDR3 totals 14 residues. This CDR3 is CASSQQGGLSEQYF. The CDR3 DNA is TGCGCCAGCAGCCAGCAAGGGGGTCTAAGCGAGCAGTACTTC.

V is TRBV28 and J is TRBJ1-1; TRBD1 matches at 12 bases. Germline lookup yields CDR1 MDHEN and CDR2 SYDVKM. This CDR3 has 15 residues. Losses at the gene ends were 8 bases for V and 2 bases for J; bases not matched to a gene: 6. CDR3 DNA: TGTGCCAGCCGGGGACAGGGGGCGGGTAACACTGAAGCTTTCTTT. Amino acids: CASRGQGAGNTEAFF.

The V call is TRBV7-2, the J call TRBJ2-5; D may be TRBD2 (5 bases). This CDR3 is 14 amino acids long. Germline V CDR1 and CDR2: SGHTA, FQGNSA. V was pared by 0 bases and J by 4 bases, with 9 bases between. CDR3 DNA sequence: TGTGCCAGCAGCTTAGCCGTGGGAGTAGAGACCCAGTACTTC. Its translation is CASSLAVGVETQYF. Variable domain in full (rest from reference TRBV7-2 and TRBJ2-5): GAGVSQSPSNKVTEKGKDVELRCDPISGHTALYWYRQSLGQGLEFLIYFQGNSAPDKSGLPSDRFSAERTGGSVSTLTIQRTQQEDSAVYLCASSLAVGVETQYFGPGTRLLVL.

The chain recombines TRBV7-2 with TRBJ2-7; D remains ambiguous. V was shortened by 1 base and J by 2 bases, with 6 bases between the two germline ends. CDR1 and CDR2 from the germline V gene are SGHTA and FQGNSA. The CDR3 runs to 13 residues. CDR3 bases: TGTGCCAGCAGCTTAGGACACACCTACGAGCAGTACTTC. Translated: CASSLGHTYEQYF.

About this clone itself: This sample includes further DNA sequences coding for the same CDR3. The chain is built from TRBV5-1 and TRBJ2-3, with 10 bases lining up with TRBD2. With V trimmed by 0 bases and J by 0 bases, 1 base remained unmatched. This CDR3 region has 16 residues. Germline V lookup: CDR1 SGHRS, CDR2 YFSETQ. The DNA of the CDR3 is TGCGCCAGCAGCTTGGGGACTAGCGGAAGCACAGATACGCAGTATTTT. Its translation is CASSLGTSGSTDTQYF.

The rearrangement joins TRBV28 to TRBJ2-1; 8 nucleotides match TRBD2. This CDR3 contains 18 residues. The V segment lost 1 base and the J segment 0 bases; nucleotides outside the gene matches: 8. CDR1 is MDHEN, CDR2 SYDVKM, per germline. The CDR3 protein is CASSLFNGAGGSYNEQFF. CDR3 bases: TGTGCCAGCAGTTTATTTAACGGGGCGGGAGGCTCCTACAATGAGCAGTTCTTC. Supplemented by reference TRBV28 and TRBJ2-1, the full variable domain reads DVKVTQSSRYLVKRTGEKVFLECVQDMDHENMFWYRQDPGLGLRLIYFSYDVKMKEKGDIPEGYSVSREKKERFSLILESASTNQTSMYLCASSLFNGAGGSYNEQFFGPGTRLTVL.

The V gene is TRBV10-3, the J gene TRBJ1-4, with a possible D match to TRBD1 (5 bases). This CDR3 contains 15 residues. Per germline, CDR1 ENHRY and CDR2 SYGVKD. The germline V and J ends were trimmed by 0 bases and 8 bases, with 13 bases remaining between them. The CDR3 DNA sequence: TGTGCCATCAGTGAGTCGCGTCAGGGTCACGAAAAACTGTTTTTT. Protein: CAISESRQGHEKLFF.

Only one count was recorded for this clone. The J gene is TRBJ2-7, the V gene TRBV5-1, with D unclear. The CDR3 length is 13 residues. The germline V gene has CDR1 SGHRS and CDR2 YFSETQ. V lost 5 bases, J lost 5 bases, and 14 bases lay in between. The CDR3 reads CASRAYQVDEQYF. CDR3 in DNA: TGCGCCAGCAGAGCATACCAAGTCGACGAGCAGTACTTC.

The chain combines TRBV28 with TRBJ1-3, with TRBD1 matching over 7 bases. The V gene end was trimmed by 5 bases and the J gene end by 2 bases; junction bases not matched to a gene: 9. The CDR3 is made up of 16 amino acids. Germline CDR1 MDHEN, CDR2 SYDVKM. The CDR3 protein is CASSTRQGYAGNTIYF. CDR3 DNA: TGTGCCAGCAGTACCCGACAGGGTTACGCTGGAAACACCATATATTTT.

The table lists this clone with a few counts. The J gene is TRBJ2-7, the V gene TRBV5-5; 9 bases fit TRBD2. Germline CDR1 SGHKS, CDR2 YYEKEE (reference sequence). This CDR3 is 16 amino acids long. With V trimmed by 0 bases and J by 9 bases, 13 bases remained unmatched. The CDR3 region is CASSLVAGVVGIRQYF. The CDR3 coding sequence is TGTGCCAGCAGCTTGGTAGCGGGAGTAGTAGGTATCCGGCAGTACTTC. Variable domain in full (rest from reference TRBV5-5 and TRBJ2-7): DAGVTQSPTHLIKTRGQQVTLRCSPISGHKSVSWYQQVLGQGPQFIFQYYEKEERGRGNFPDRFSARQFPNYSSELNVNALLLGDSALYLCASSLVAGVVGIRQYFGPGTRLTVT.

As for this clone: One end of the junction is discordant with germline, which a read error may explain. The chain recombines TRBV7-7 with TRBJ2-1; weak D call: TRBD2 (5 bases). CDR3 length equals 15 residues. Germline CDR1 is SSHAT and CDR2 is FNYEAQ (reference sequence). The DNA for the CDR3 is TGTGCTAGCAGCTTAGGACTGAACTCCTACAATGAGCAGTTCTTC. Amino acids: CASSLGLNSYNEQFF.

This clone occurred once. The rearrangement links TRBV9 to TRBJ2-1; 10 nucleotides line up with TRBD1. CDR3 size: 14 residues. Germline trimming cut 2 bases from V and 6 bases from J; bases unmatched to any gene: 2. The germline V gene encodes CDR1 SGDLS and CDR2 YYNGEE. CDR3 sequence reads: CASSVTGGSNEQFF. CDR3 coding DNA: TGTGCCAGCAGCGTGACAGGGGGCTCCAATGAGCAGTTCTTC.

The chain recombines TRBV6-5 with TRBJ2-1; the match to TRBD2 covers 8 bases. The CDR3 extends over 16 amino acids. V was pared by 0 bases and J by 4 bases, with 5 bases of the junction left unmatched. CDR1 is MNHEY, CDR2 SVGAGI, per germline. The chain's CDR3 is CASSYSSSGMYNEQFF. DNA of the CDR3: TGTGCCAGCAGTTACTCGAGTAGCGGGATGTACAATGAGCAGTTCTTC.

The J gene is TRBJ2-2, the V gene TRBV9, with D possibly being TRBD1 (6 bases). The length of the CDR3 is 15 residues. V was trimmed by 0 bases and J by 7 bases, leaving 13 bases between them. The germline V gene encodes CDR1 SGDLS and CDR2 YYNGEE. The CDR3 spells CASSVGGPQFGELFF. CDR3 nucleotides: TGTGCCAGCAGCGTAGGGGGGCCCCAGTTCGGGGAGCTGTTTTTT.

Comment on this clone: At one end, the junction sequence differs from germline, possibly due to a read error. The chain couples TRBV11-3 to TRBJ2-6; 9 bases map to TRBD1. CDR1 SGHNT and CDR2 YENEEA come from the germline V gene. CDR3 length: 20 amino acids. The CDR3 sequence: CASSGKQGALGASGANGLTF. CDR3 DNA: TGTGCCAGCAGTGGAAAACAGGGGGCTCTGGGGGCCTCTGGGGCCAACGGCCTGACTTTC.

This clone was counted between two and nine times. One junction end does not reproduce the germline sequence, and a read error may be involved. The chain is built from TRBV7-7 and TRBJ2-7; 9 bases are a match to TRBD1. CDR1 is SSHAT and CDR2 is FNYEAQ in the germline V gene (reference sequence). The CDR3 sequence is 14 residues long. The chain's CDR3 is CASSPGQGFTEQYF. In DNA form, the CDR3 reads TGTGCTAGCAGCCCGGGACAGGGATTTACCGAGCAGTACTTC. Full variable domain (rest looked up from reference TRBV7-7 and TRBJ2-7): GAGVSQSPRYKVTKRGQDVTLRCDPISSHATLYWYQQALGQGPEFLTYFNYEAQPDKSGLPSDRFSAERPEGSISTLTIQRTEQRDSAMYRCASSPGQGFTEQYFGPGTRLTVT.

CDR3 in amino acids: CASSQLAGGSTDTQYF. The CDR3 coding sequence is TGTGCCAGCAGCCAACTAGCGGGAGGATCCACAGATACGCAGTATTTT. The chain links TRBV6-4 to TRBJ2-3; 12 bases fit TRBD2. V lost 6 bases, J lost 2 bases, and 6 bases stayed unmatched. The CDR3 sequence is 16 residues long. CDR1 is MRHNA, CDR2 SNTAGT, per germline.

This sequence joins TRBV11-3 and TRBJ2-1, with 8 nucleotides matching TRBD2. This CDR3 is built from 14 residues. CDR1 and CDR2 from the germline V gene are SGHNT and YENEEA. Trimming cost V 4 bases and J 9 bases; bases outside gene matches: 8. The CDR3 spells CASSSRRGATEQFF. The CDR3 nucleotides are TGTGCCAGCAGCTCTCGGCGGGGGGCCACTGAGCAGTTCTTC. Full variable domain (outside the CDR3, taken from reference TRBV11-3 and TRBJ2-1): EAGVVQSPRYKIIEKKQPVAFWCNPISGHNTLYWYLQNLGQGPELLIRYENEEAVDDSQLPKDRFSAERLKGVDSTLKIQPAELGDSAVYLCASSSRRGATEQFFGPGTRLTVL.

The sample holds one count of this clone. The chain joins TRBV2 to TRBJ2-4; 8 nucleotides line up with TRBD2. After removal of 3 bases from V and 9 bases from J, the junction contained 10 bases not matched to a gene. The length of the CDR3 is 15 residues. Germline CDR1 SNHLY, CDR2 FYNNEI. The CDR3 reads CASSDDAGGAPIQYF. CDR3 nucleotides: TGTGCCAGCAGTGACGACGCCGGGGGGGCTCCCATTCAGTACTTC.

This clone is termed medium-sized. The J gene is TRBJ2-7, the V gene TRBV4-2; 9 nucleotides line up with TRBD2. Germline assignment: CDR1 LGHNA and CDR2 YNFKEQ. V lost 0 bases to trimming and J lost 6 bases; unmatched junction nucleotides: 6. The length of the CDR3 is 15 residues. CDR3 in amino acids: CASSQDNSGSREQYF. Here the CDR3 DNA reads TGTGCCAGCAGCCAAGATAATAGCGGGAGCCGCGAGCAGTACTTC.

With respect to this clone: Other DNA sequences within the sample encode an identical CDR3. The chain employs TRBV29-1 and TRBJ2-7, with D possibly being TRBD1 (7 bases). Trimming pared 4 bases from V and 4 bases from J, leaving 11 bases between. Germline V gene sequence: CDR1 SQVTM, CDR2 ANQGSEA. The CDR3 is 12 residues long. CDR3 in amino acids: CSVGQGGYEQYF. For the CDR3, the DNA is TGCAGCGTTGGACAGGGAGGTTACGAGCAGTACTTC.

CDR3 in amino acids: CASSLRDFSGANVLTF. The CDR3 coding sequence is TGTGCCAGCAGCCTGCGGGATTTTTCTGGGGCCAACGTCCTGACTTTC. The genes are TRBV11-3 and TRBJ2-6; tentatively, D is TRBD2 (6 bases). Germline V gives CDR1 SGHNT, CDR2 YENEEA. The CDR3 sequence is 16 residues long. Trimming removed 5 bases from V and 1 base from J, with 12 bases in between.